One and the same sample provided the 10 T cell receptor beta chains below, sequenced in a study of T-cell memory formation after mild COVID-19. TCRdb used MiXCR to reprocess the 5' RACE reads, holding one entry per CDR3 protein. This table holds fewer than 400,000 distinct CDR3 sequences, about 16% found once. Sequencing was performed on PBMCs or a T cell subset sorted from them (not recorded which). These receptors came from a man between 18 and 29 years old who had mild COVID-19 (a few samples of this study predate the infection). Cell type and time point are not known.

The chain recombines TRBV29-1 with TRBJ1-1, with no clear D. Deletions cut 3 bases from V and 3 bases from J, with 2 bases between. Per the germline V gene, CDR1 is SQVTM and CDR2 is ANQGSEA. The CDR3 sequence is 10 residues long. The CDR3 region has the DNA TGCAGCGTTGAGCACACTGAAGCTTTCTTT. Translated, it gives CSVEHTEAFF.

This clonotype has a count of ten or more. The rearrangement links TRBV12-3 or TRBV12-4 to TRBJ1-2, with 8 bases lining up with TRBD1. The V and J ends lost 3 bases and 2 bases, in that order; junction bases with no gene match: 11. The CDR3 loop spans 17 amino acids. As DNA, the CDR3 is TGTGCCAGCAGTTTCCTTCTCTACAGGGGGAAGAACTATGGCTACACCTTC. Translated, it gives CASSFLLYRGKNYGYTF.

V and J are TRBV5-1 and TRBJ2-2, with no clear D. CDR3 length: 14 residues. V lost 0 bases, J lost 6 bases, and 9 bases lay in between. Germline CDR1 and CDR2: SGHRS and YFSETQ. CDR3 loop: CASSLASFPGELFF. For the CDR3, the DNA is TGCGCCAGCAGCTTGGCCTCTTTCCCCGGGGAGCTGTTTTTT.

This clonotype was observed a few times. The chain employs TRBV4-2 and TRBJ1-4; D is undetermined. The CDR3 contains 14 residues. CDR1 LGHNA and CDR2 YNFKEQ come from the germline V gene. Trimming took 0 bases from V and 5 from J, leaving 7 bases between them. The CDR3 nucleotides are TGTGCCAGCAGCCAAGACCGGCTAAATGAAAAACTGTTTTTT. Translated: CASSQDRLNEKLFF.

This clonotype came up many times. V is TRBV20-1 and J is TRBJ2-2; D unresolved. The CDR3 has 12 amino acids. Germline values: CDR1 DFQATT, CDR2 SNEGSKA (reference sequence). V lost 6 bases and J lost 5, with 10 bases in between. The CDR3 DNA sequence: TGCAGTGCCCCGGAAGTAACCGGGGAGCTGTTTTTT. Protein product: CSAPEVTGELFF.

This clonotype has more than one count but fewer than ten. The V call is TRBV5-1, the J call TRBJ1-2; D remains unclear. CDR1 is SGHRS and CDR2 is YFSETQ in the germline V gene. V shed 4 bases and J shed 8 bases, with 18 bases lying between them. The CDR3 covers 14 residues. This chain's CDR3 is CASSVNQSPWGYTF. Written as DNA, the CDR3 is TGCGCCAGCAGCGTTAATCAGAGCCCTTGGGGCTACACCTTC. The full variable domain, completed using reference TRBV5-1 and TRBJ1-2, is KAGVTQTPRYLIKTRGQQVTLSCSPISGHRSVSWYQQTPGQGLQFLFEYFSETQRNKGNFPGRFSGRQFSNSRSEMNVSTLELGDSALYLCASSVNQSPWGYTFGSGTRLTVV.

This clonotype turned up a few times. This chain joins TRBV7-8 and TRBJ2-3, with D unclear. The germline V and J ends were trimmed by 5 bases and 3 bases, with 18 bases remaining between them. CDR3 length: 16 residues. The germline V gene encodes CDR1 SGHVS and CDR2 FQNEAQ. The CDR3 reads CASSEARFRVTDTQYF. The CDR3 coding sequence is TGTGCCAGCAGCGAAGCGCGCTTTAGGGTTACAGATACGCAGTATTTT.

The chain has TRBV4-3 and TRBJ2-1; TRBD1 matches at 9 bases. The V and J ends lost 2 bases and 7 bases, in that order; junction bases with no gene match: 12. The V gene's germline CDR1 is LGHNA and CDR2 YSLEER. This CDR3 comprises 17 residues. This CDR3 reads CASSQRTGELMGNEQFF. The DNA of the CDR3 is TGCGCCAGCAGCCAAAGGACAGGGGAACTGATGGGAAATGAGCAGTTCTTC.

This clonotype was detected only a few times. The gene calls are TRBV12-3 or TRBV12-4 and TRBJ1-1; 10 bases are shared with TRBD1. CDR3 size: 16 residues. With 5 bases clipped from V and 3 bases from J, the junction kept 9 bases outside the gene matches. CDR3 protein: CASSHPVGQGDTEAFF. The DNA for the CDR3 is TGTGCCAGCAGTCACCCCGTCGGACAGGGGGACACTGAAGCTTTCTTT.

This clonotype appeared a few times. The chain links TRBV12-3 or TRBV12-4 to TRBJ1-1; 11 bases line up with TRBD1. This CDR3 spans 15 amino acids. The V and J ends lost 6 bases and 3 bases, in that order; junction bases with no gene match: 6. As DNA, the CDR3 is TGTGCCAGCAGGGGGACAGGGGGATGGGACACTGAAGCTTTCTTT. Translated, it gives CASRGTGGWDTEAFF.